A single sample is the source of the 30 T cell receptor beta chains below, sequenced in a study of response to subunit inactivated influenza vaccine. MiXCR, run by TCRdb on the RT-PCR reads, gives a single entry per CDR3 protein. In the table there are 500,000 to 550,000 distinct CDR3 sequences, less than 25% of which are singletons. This sample was also put to use in a study of T cells expressing NK-cell markers. That report adds: The authors generated TCR beta cDNA through 5'RACE template switching with UMIs.

Sequencing was performed on CD4+ T cells sorted from PBMCs, taken about 12 days after vaccination. Receptors were obtained from a man in his forties or fifties who received an inactivated influenza vaccine.

In its sample, this clonotype was seen a few times. The chain recombines TRBV4-3 with TRBJ1-5; the match to TRBD1 covers 7 bases. The junction had 9 bases not matched to a gene; V was cut back by 3 bases and J by 4 bases. Per germline, CDR1 LGHNA and CDR2 YSLEER. The CDR3 totals 16 residues. The CDR3 DNA reads as TGCGCCAGCAGCCAGGAAGCACAGGGGAAGAATCAGCCCCAGCATTTT. It yields the protein CASSQEAQGKNQPQHF.

V gene TRBV6-1 combines with J gene TRBJ2-3, with 11 bases matching TRBD2. Trimming removed 8 bases from V and 6 bases from J; junction bases left unmatched: 10. The CDR3 runs to 15 residues. Germline-derived CDR1 and CDR2 are MNHNS and SASEGT. CDR3 in DNA: TGTGCCAGCTATAGATCCGGGACTAGCGGTGATACGCAGTATTTT. This translates into CASYRSGTSGDTQYF.

This chain connects TRBV28 to TRBJ2-1; the match to TRBD2 covers 14 bases. The germline CDR1 and CDR2 sequences are MDHEN and SYDVKM. The CDR3 length is 20 residues. J was trimmed by 3 bases and V by 5 bases; bases with no gene match: 15. The CDR3 DNA is TGTGCCAGCAGTGTAAGCCCCCTTTGGACTAGCGGGAGGAGCTACAATGAGCAGTTCTTC. As protein: CASSVSPLWTSGRSYNEQFF.

This clonotype was seen a few times. The V and J genes are TRBV20-1 and TRBJ1-4, with D unclear. The germline gives CDR1 DFQATT, CDR2 SNEGSKA (reference sequence). V lost 3 bases to trimming and J lost 8 bases, with 7 bases between them. The CDR3 extends over 11 amino acids. In DNA, the CDR3 is TGCAGTGCTAGTAGGCGCGAAAAACTGTTTTTT. This translates into CSASRREKLFF.

V and J are TRBV4-3 and TRBJ2-3, with a weak D call TRBD2 (6 bases). The CDR3 contains 15 residues. The germline CDR1 and CDR2 sequences are LGHNA and YSLEER. V gave up 1 base and J gave up 2 bases, with 10 bases separating them. DNA of the CDR3: TGCGCCAGCAGCCAAGGAGGGACTCCCACAGATACGCAGTATTTT. Protein product: CASSQGGTPTDTQYF.

This clonotype occurred a few times. CDR3: CASSFEGADTQYF. The CDR3, as DNA: TGTGCCAGCAGCTTTGAGGGGGCAGATACGCAGTATTTT. V and J are TRBV7-9 and TRBJ2-3, with D tentatively TRBD1 (6 bases). CDR3 length equals 13 residues. V lost 3 bases to trimming and J lost 4 bases, with 8 bases between them. CDR1 SEHNR and CDR2 FQNEAQ come from the germline V gene (reference sequence).

This clonotype was seen many times. The chain couples TRBV2 to TRBJ2-5, with TRBD2 identical over 7 bases. J gave up 4 bases and V 7 bases, and 9 bases lay outside the gene matches. CDR1 is SNHLY and CDR2 is FYNNEI in the germline V gene. This CDR3 comprises 14 residues. CDR3 protein: CASTQAGRAETQYF. The DNA of the CDR3 is TGTGCCAGCACTCAGGCGGGGAGGGCAGAGACCCAGTACTTC.

The table lists this clonotype with a few counts. The chain combines TRBV2 with TRBJ1-6; D is undetermined. CDR1 and CDR2 (germline): SNHLY, FYNNEI. This CDR3 contains 12 residues. Trimming took 6 bases from V and 12 from J, leaving 12 bases between them. CDR3: CASRTSSGPLHF. The CDR3 DNA sequence: TGTGCCAGCAGGACCTCGAGCGGACCCCTCCACTTT.

This clonotype occurred a few times. J is TRBJ2-2 and V is TRBV28, with D tentatively TRBD1 (6 bases). CDR3 length: 13 residues. Germline-derived CDR1 and CDR2 are MDHEN and SYDVKM. The V and J ends lost 4 bases and 13 bases respectively, with 16 bases between them. The CDR3 region is CASSSNRVQGLFF. CDR3 coding DNA: TGTGCCAGCAGTTCCAACAGGGTCCAGGGGCTGTTTTTT. Complete variable domain (other parts from reference TRBV28 and TRBJ2-2): DVKVTQSSRYLVKRTGEKVFLECVQDMDHENMFWYRQDPGLGLRLIYFSYDVKMKEKGDIPEGYSVSREKKERFSLILESASTNQTSMYLCASSSNRVQGLFFGEGSRLTVL.

This clonotype was seen a few times. The chain recombines TRBV11-2 with TRBJ1-5; the D is unclear. Germline CDR1 and CDR2: SGHAT and FQNNGV. CDR3 length: 14 amino acids. The ends were cut back, 0 bases at V and 6 bases at J, with 9 bases in the middle. The DNA of the CDR3 is TGTGCCAGCAGCTTAGATTACGGCCGTCAGCCCCAGCATTTT. Protein product: CASSLDYGRQPQHF.

Only a few counts were recorded for this clonotype. This chain connects TRBV7-9 to TRBJ2-4, with 8 nucleotides matching TRBD1. This CDR3 region has 14 residues. CDR1 SEHNR and CDR2 FQNEAQ come from the germline V gene (reference sequence). J lost 9 bases, V lost 1 base, and 5 bases had no gene match. CDR3 in DNA: TGTGCCAGCAGCTTAGGGCAGGGGGCCGGCATTCAGTACTTC. Amino acids: CASSLGQGAGIQYF.

The chain has TRBV29-1 and TRBJ1-3, with D unclear. The germline gives CDR1 SQVTM, CDR2 ANQGSEA. This CDR3 comprises 12 residues. Trimming pared 7 bases from V and 2 bases from J, leaving 9 bases between. This chain's CDR3 is CSASGTGNTIYF. In DNA form, the CDR3 reads TGCAGCGCCTCAGGAACTGGAAACACCATATATTTT.

This clonotype was picked up a small number of times. The chain links TRBV29-1 to TRBJ1-1, with D possibly matching TRBD1 (5 bases). CDR1 is SQVTM and CDR2 is ANQGSEA in the germline V gene. The CDR3 extends over 14 amino acids. V was shortened by 7 bases and J by 0 bases, with 15 bases between the two germline ends. CDR3 coding DNA: TGCAGCGGGGGGAAGGGGCCCTTGAACACTGAAGCTTTCTTT. Translated, it gives CSGGKGPLNTEAFF.

The chain joins TRBV11-2 to TRBJ2-1; D perhaps matches TRBD1 (5 bases). The CDR3 length is 14 residues. Germline V gene sequence: CDR1 SGHAT, CDR2 FQNNGV. V was clipped by 5 bases and J by 5 bases, with 13 bases between them. In nucleotides, the CDR3 is TGTGCCAGCAGCCGCTCCAGGGTAAACAATGAGCAGTTCTTC. Protein: CASSRSRVNNEQFF.

V gene TRBV20-1 combines with J gene TRBJ1-5, with a possible D match to TRBD1 (5 bases). V was cut by 1 base and J by 4 bases, with 11 bases left in between. Germline V lookup: CDR1 DFQATT, CDR2 SNEGSKA (reference sequence). This CDR3 has 14 amino acids. The CDR3 sequence is CSARGAGKNQPQHF. In DNA, the CDR3 is TGCAGTGCTAGAGGGGCAGGGAAGAATCAGCCCCAGCATTTT.

In its sample, this clonotype was seen a few times. The chain carries TRBV6-1 and TRBJ2-7, with TRBD1 matching 7 bases. The length of the CDR3 is 14 residues. Germline V gene data show CDR1 as MNHNS and CDR2 as SASEGT. Trimming took 7 bases from V and 3 from J; bases not matched to a gene: 9. In nucleotides, the CDR3 is TGTGCCAGCACCCGACAGGGATGGGTCTACGAGCAGTACTTC. This translates into CASTRQGWVYEQYF.

This clonotype has a handful of counts. The chain combines TRBV6-5 with TRBJ2-7, with 7 bases lining up with TRBD2. The J segment lost 4 bases and the V segment lost 0 bases, leaving 12 bases of the junction unmatched. This CDR3 has 17 residues. Germline CDR1 MNHEY, CDR2 SVGAGI. The DNA for the CDR3 is TGTGCCAGCAGTTACTCCCTTAATCGGGGGGATTTATACGAGCAGTACTTC. Protein sequence: CASSYSLNRGDLYEQYF.

This clonotype was seen only a few times. The V call is TRBV29-1, the J call TRBJ2-1; maybe TRBD1 (5 bases). From germline, CDR1 is SQVTM and CDR2 ANQGSEA. CDR3 length equals 15 residues. V lost 3 bases, J lost 0 bases, and 12 bases lay in between. The CDR3 bases are TGCAGCGTTGAGGATGGACAAAGCTCCTACAATGAGCAGTTCTTC. It translates to CSVEDGQSSYNEQFF.

Concerning this clonotype itself: The CDR3 end shows no conserved phenylalanine or tryptophan, and so a read error is likely. This chain connects TRBV28 to TRBJ2-7, with D maybe TRBD1 (5 bases). CDR1 and CDR2 (germline): MDHEN, SYDVKM. Trimming took 7 bases from V and 0 from J, leaving 16 bases between them. The CDR3 loop spans 15 amino acids. The CDR3 loop is CASMKGAGLSYEQYY. DNA of the CDR3: TGTGCCAGCATGAAAGGGGCAGGGCTCTCCTACGAGCAGTACTAC.

The rearrangement uses TRBV28 and TRBJ2-7; either TRBD1 or TRBD2 may supply D (5 bases each). Germline lookup yields CDR1 MDHEN and CDR2 SYDVKM. Deletions cut 10 bases from V and 0 bases from J, with 16 bases between. The CDR3 covers 14 residues. The DNA for the CDR3 is TGTGCCACCTACCGGGGCCGCGACTCCTACGAGCAGTACTTC. Its protein is CATYRGRDSYEQYF. Full variable domain (missing parts from reference TRBV28 and TRBJ2-7): DVKVTQSSRYLVKRTGEKVFLECVQDMDHENMFWYRQDPGLGLRLIYFSYDVKMKEKGDIPEGYSVSREKKERFSLILESASTNQTSMYLCATYRGRDSYEQYFGPGTRLTVT.

This clonotype appeared a few times. This sequence joins TRBV2 and TRBJ2-3; the match to TRBD2 covers 9 bases. The V and J ends lost 3 bases and 4 bases, in that order; junction bases with no gene match: 11. CDR1 and CDR2 (germline): SNHLY, FYNNEI. This CDR3 comprises 17 residues. CDR3: CASSEGGRAIRPDTQYF. CDR3 nucleotides: TGTGCCAGCAGTGAGGGCGGGAGGGCCATCAGGCCAGATACGCAGTATTTT. Looking up the rest from reference TRBV2 and TRBJ2-3 gives the full variable domain: EPEVTQTPSHQVTQMGQEVILRCVPISNHLYFYWYRQILGQKVEFLVSFYNNEISEKSEIFDDQFSVERPDGSNFTLKIRSTKLEDSAMYFCASSEGGRAIRPDTQYFGPGTRLTVL.

This chain connects TRBV20-1 to TRBJ2-7, with D possibly TRBD2 on 6 matching bases. Germline V gene data show CDR1 as DFQATT and CDR2 as SNEGSKA (reference sequence). The V end was cut by 3 bases, the J end by 0 bases, with 12 bases between. The CDR3 is 14 amino acids. In DNA, the CDR3 is TGCAGTGCTAGTGATCGGGGGACCTCCTACGAGCAGTACTTC. It is translated as CSASDRGTSYEQYF.

The sample holds a few counts of this clonotype. The J gene is TRBJ2-1, the V gene TRBV7-2, with unresolved D. Trimming pared 6 bases from V and 10 bases from J, leaving 13 bases between. Looked up from germline, CDR1 is SGHTA and CDR2 is FQGNSA. This CDR3 has 12 amino acids. The CDR3 sequence is CASSQMGWEQFF. CDR3 sequence (DNA): TGTGCCAGCAGTCAAATGGGGTGGGAGCAGTTCTTC.

The chain carries TRBV15 and TRBJ1-2; 8 nucleotides match TRBD1. Unmatched junction bases numbered 5, after V lost 0 bases and J lost 5 bases. This CDR3 is built from 15 residues. Germline-derived CDR1 and CDR2 are LNHNV and YYDKDF (reference sequence). The CDR3 reads CATSRDGQGGYGYTF. CDR3 nucleotides: TGTGCCACCAGCAGAGACGGACAGGGAGGATATGGCTACACCTTC.

This clonotype has just a few counts. This rearrangement joins TRBV6-2 or TRBV6-3 to TRBJ1-1, with D hard to call. Between the trimmed V and J ends, which lost 0 bases and 4 bases, there was a span of 12 bases. CDR1 is MNHEY, CDR2 SVGEGT, per germline. This CDR3 has 15 amino acids. The CDR3 bases are TGTGCCAGCAGTTACTCTGGGATGGGTGGCACTGAAGCTTTCTTT. Its translation: CASSYSGMGGTEAFF.

The chain recombines TRBV4-1 with TRBJ2-2; 8 positions match TRBD1. After removal of 4 bases from V and 0 bases from J, the junction contained 4 bases not matched to a gene. The germline gives CDR1 MGHRA, CDR2 YSYEKL. The CDR3 is 16 residues long. CDR3 residues: CASSLRQGPNTGELFF. The DNA for the CDR3 is TGCGCCAGCAGCCTTAGACAGGGGCCGAACACCGGGGAGCTGTTTTTT.

J is TRBJ2-3 and V is TRBV6-2 or TRBV6-3, with D perhaps given as TRBD1 or TRBD2 (5 bases each). V was shortened by 10 bases and J by 5 bases, with 25 bases between the two germline ends. The CDR3 is made up of 16 amino acids. The germline CDR1 and CDR2 sequences are MNHEY and SVGEGT. CDR3 DNA: TGTGCCACGTCGGAACTGTTCAGGGACCTGGAAGATACGCAGTATTTT. Its translation: CATSELFRDLEDTQYF.

This clonotype was picked up a small number of times. The chain carries TRBV5-5 and TRBJ1-5; tentatively, D is TRBD1 (6 bases). V dropped 6 bases and J dropped 6 bases, with 16 bases sitting between them. Per the germline V gene, CDR1 is SGHKS and CDR2 is YYEKEE (reference sequence). The CDR3 is 14 residues long. DNA of the CDR3: TGTGCCAGCACCCCCGGGACATCCAGTCAGCCCCAGCATTTT. Translated: CASTPGTSSQPQHF. The whole variable domain, filled in from reference TRBV5-5 and TRBJ1-5, reads DAGVTQSPTHLIKTRGQQVTLRCSPISGHKSVSWYQQVLGQGPQFIFQYYEKEERGRGNFPDRFSARQFPNYSSELNVNALLLGDSALYLCASTPGTSSQPQHFGDGTRLSIL.

The rearrangement uses TRBV20-1 and TRBJ2-5, with 8 positions matching TRBD1. The V and J ends lost 1 base and 5 bases, in that order; junction bases with no gene match: 9. Germline lookup yields CDR1 DFQATT and CDR2 SNEGSKA (reference sequence). The CDR3 totals 15 residues. The CDR3 nucleotides are TGCAGTGCTAGAGGTTCGCAGGGGGCTGGGGAGACCCAGTACTTC. Amino acids: CSARGSQGAGETQYF.

This clonotype was detected a few times. In DNA form, the CDR3 reads TGCGCCAGCAGCTTGGGGGGGACAAACTACGAGCAGTACTTC. It specifies CASSLGGTNYEQYF. The chain carries TRBV5-1 and TRBJ2-7; possible D gene TRBD1, 6 bases. V was cut by 0 bases and J by 3 bases, with 10 bases left in between. Germline V gene sequence: CDR1 SGHRS, CDR2 YFSETQ. This CDR3 is 14 amino acids long.